The 7 T cell receptor beta chains presented below share a single source sample, sequenced in a study of T cells after posttransplantation cyclophosphamide. Here immunoSEQ multiplex PCR was the method, and the copy in TCRdb shows in-frame clones only, minus some. The sample is made up of approximately 40,000 clones, none counted only once. Sequencing was performed on PBMCs. Every receptor here comes from a man aged 35-49 years in good health, CMV-negative, and a related stem cell transplant donor.

This clone was seen many times. This chain joins TRBV18 and TRBJ2-3; D possibly corresponds to TRBD1 (5 bases). V lost 3 bases and J 1 base, leaving 14 bases between the germline ends. This CDR3 contains 16 residues. Germline V gene lookup returns CDR1 KGHSH and CDR2 LQKENI. The CDR3 protein is CASSPGPFRGTDTQYF. The CDR3 DNA reads TGTGCCAGCTCACCTGGACCGTTCAGGGGCACAGATACGCAGTATTTT.

This clone was seen repeatedly, ten times or more. Other DNA sequences in this specimen translate into the identical CDR3. The chain recombines TRBV7-3 with TRBJ2-3, with D possibly matching TRBD1 (6 bases). The CDR3 totals 15 residues. Germline CDR1 and CDR2: SGHTA and FQGTGA. The germline V and J ends were trimmed by 1 base and 0 bases, with 8 bases remaining between them. This chain's CDR3 is CASSLRGGSTDTQYF. Here the CDR3 DNA reads TGTGCCAGCAGCTTAAGAGGGGGTAGCACAGATACGCAGTATTTT.

Remarks on this clone: The sample holds other DNA sequences that translate to the same CDR3. The chain combines TRBV18 with TRBJ2-5; no definite D call. V was cut by 0 bases and J by 5 bases, with 7 bases left in between. Germline CDR1 is KGHSH and CDR2 is LQKENI. The CDR3 is made up of 13 amino acids. The CDR3 spells CASSPPTRETQYF. For the CDR3, the DNA is TGTGCCAGCTCACCACCGACTCGTGAGACCCAGTACTTC.

This clone was seen ten or more times. This chain uses TRBV7-6 with TRBJ2-5; the match to TRBD2 covers 9 bases. The CDR3 has 17 residues. In germline, CDR1 is SGHVS, CDR2 FNYEAQ. The V and J ends lost 5 bases and 0 bases, in that order; junction bases with no gene match: 10. The CDR3 reads CASSITPPSGDQETQYF. CDR3 bases: TGTGCCAGCAGCATCACCCCCCCTAGCGGGGACCAAGAGACCCAGTACTTC.

In its sample, this clone was seen many times. This rearrangement joins TRBV5-4 to TRBJ2-2; 9 bases map to TRBD1. V shed 4 bases and J 6 bases; nucleotides not matched to a gene: 13. This CDR3 has 17 residues. CDR1 is SGHNT and CDR2 is YYREEE in the germline V gene (reference sequence). CDR3 DNA sequence: TGTGCCAGCAGCCCCACCGGGACAGGGAGAATGTCCGGGGAGCTGTTTTTT. Translation gives CASSPTGTGRMSGELFF.

The sample holds a few counts of this clone. This chain joins TRBV9 and TRBJ2-3; 12 bases fit TRBD1. Germline V lookup: CDR1 SGDLS, CDR2 YYNGEE. V lost 4 bases and J lost 2; bases outside the gene matches: 5. The CDR3 is 16 amino acids. CDR3 protein: CASSPPGQGATDTQYF. As DNA, the CDR3 is TGTGCCAGCAGCCCCCCGGGACAGGGGGCCACAGATACGCAGTATTTT.

This clone showed up many times. The chain combines TRBV10-3 with TRBJ2-1; the D is unclear. Germline loops: CDR1 ENHRY, CDR2 SYGVKD. CDR3 length: 13 amino acids. Between the trimmed V and J ends, which lost 5 bases and 0 bases, there was a span of 5 bases. The CDR3 loop is CAISRSSYNEQFF. DNA of the CDR3: TGTGCCATCAGTAGGAGCTCCTACAATGAGCAGTTCTTC.